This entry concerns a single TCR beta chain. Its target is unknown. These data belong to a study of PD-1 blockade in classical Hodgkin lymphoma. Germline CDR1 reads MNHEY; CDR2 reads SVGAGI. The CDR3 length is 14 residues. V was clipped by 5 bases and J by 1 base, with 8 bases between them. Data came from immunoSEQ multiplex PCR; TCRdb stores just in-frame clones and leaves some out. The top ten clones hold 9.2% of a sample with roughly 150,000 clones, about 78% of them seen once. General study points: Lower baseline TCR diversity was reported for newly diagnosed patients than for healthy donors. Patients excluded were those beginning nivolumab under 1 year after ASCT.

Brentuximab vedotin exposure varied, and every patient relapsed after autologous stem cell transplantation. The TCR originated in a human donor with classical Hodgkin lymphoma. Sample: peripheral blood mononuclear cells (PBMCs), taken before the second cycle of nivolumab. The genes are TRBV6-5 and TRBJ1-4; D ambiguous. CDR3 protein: CASSDRVTNEKLFF. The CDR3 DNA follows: TGTGCCAGCAGTGATAGAGTAACTAATGAAAAACTGTTTTTT.